One and the same sample provided the 30 T cell receptor beta chains below, sequenced in a study of cytotoxic CD8 clonotypes in ibrutinib-treated CLL. TCRdb keeps only in-frame clones here, not all; method: immunoSEQ multiplex PCR. Counted here are some 84,000 clones, around 83% occurring once; the ten biggest clones make up approximately 5.4%. The material sequenced was PBMCs, taken before ibrutinib treatment. These receptors all stem from a human donor with chronic lymphocytic leukemia.

V gene TRBV18 combines with J gene TRBJ1-1; maybe TRBD1 (6 bases). Germline lookup yields CDR1 KGHSH and CDR2 LQKENI. V was shortened by 3 bases and J by 0 bases, with 11 bases between the two germline ends. The CDR3 is 15 residues long. CDR3 nucleotide sequence: TGTGCCAGCTCACCTCAGACAGGAGTGAACACTGAAGCTTTCTTT. Translation: CASSPQTGVNTEAFF. The full variable domain, with the rest looked up from reference TRBV18 and TRBJ1-1, is NAGVMQNPRHLVRRRGQEARLRCSPMKGHSHVYWYRQLPEEGLKFMVYLQKENIIDESGMPKERFSAEFPKEGPSILRIQQVVRGDSAAYFCASSPQTGVNTEAFFGQGTRLTVV.

The V gene is TRBV7-3, the J gene TRBJ2-7; a possible D gene is TRBD1 (6 bases). Trimming shortened V by 5 bases and J by 6 bases, and 14 bases separated the two germline ends. From germline, CDR1 is SGHTA and CDR2 FQGTGA. The CDR3 has 13 amino acids. CDR3 region: CASSNVQGGEQYF. Written as DNA, the CDR3 is TGTGCCAGCAGCAATGTACAGGGTGGCGAGCAGTACTTC.

The genes are TRBV7-6 and TRBJ2-1; D might be TRBD1 (6 bases). This CDR3 is built from 17 residues. Trimming stripped 1 base from V and 8 bases from J, with 21 bases between. Germline CDR1 is SGHVS and CDR2 is FNYEAQ. The CDR3 DNA reads as TGTGCCAGCAGCTTAGATCCTGCCAGGGGTATCACCCATGAGCAGTTCTTC. It yields the protein CASSLDPARGITHEQFF.

The chain joins TRBV5-8 to TRBJ2-7; D possibly uses TRBD1 or TRBD2 (6 bases each). This CDR3 has 14 amino acids. Trimming cost V 4 bases and J 1 base, with 12 bases left between them. Germline CDR1 and CDR2: SGHTS and YDEGEE. CDR3 sequence (DNA): TGTGCCAGCAGCAGGTGGGGGGCTTCCTACGAGCAGTACTTC. Translated: CASSRWGASYEQYF.

This chain joins TRBV18 and TRBJ2-7; 7 bases fit TRBD1. CDR1 is KGHSH and CDR2 is LQKENI in the germline V gene. Trimming at V came to 10 bases and at J to 0 bases, leaving 12 bases not matched to a gene. The CDR3 has 15 residues. CDR3 sequence: CATNRQGVGSYEQYF. The CDR3 DNA reads TGTGCCACCAATCGACAGGGAGTCGGCTCCTACGAGCAGTACTTC.

This clone was detected only a few times. The genes are TRBV9 and TRBJ2-1, with a possible D match to TRBD2 (5 bases). Germline loops: CDR1 SGDLS, CDR2 YYNGEE. The V end was cut by 0 bases, the J end by 10 bases, with 14 bases between. CDR3 length: 14 amino acids. The CDR3 protein is CASSVDPGDREQFF. As DNA, the CDR3 is TGTGCCAGCAGCGTAGATCCCGGGGATAGGGAGCAGTTCTTC.

The V gene is TRBV18, the J gene TRBJ1-2; D ambiguous. V was cut by 2 bases and J by 2 bases, with 9 bases left in between. The germline CDR1 and CDR2 sequences are KGHSH and LQKENI. The CDR3 covers 14 residues. The CDR3 nucleotides read TGTGCCAGCTCACCATCCGCGGAAAACTATGGCTACACCTTC. It encodes CASSPSAENYGYTF.

The V call is TRBV7-9, the J call TRBJ2-1, with 7 nucleotides matching TRBD2. Germline assignment: CDR1 SEHNR and CDR2 FQNEAQ (reference sequence). The CDR3 covers 15 residues. Losses at the gene ends were 0 bases for V and 4 bases for J; bases not matched to a gene: 3. CDR3 protein: CASSLAGTTYNEQFF. CDR3 coding DNA: TGTGCCAGCAGCTTAGCGGGGACTACATACAATGAGCAGTTCTTC.

The rearrangement joins TRBV18 to TRBJ1-1; no firm D call. Looked up from germline, CDR1 is KGHSH and CDR2 is LQKENI. The CDR3 runs 15 residues. Trimming cost V 2 bases and J 5 bases, with 15 bases left between them. CDR3 loop: CASSPRSLSGTEAFF. CDR3 nucleotides: TGTGCCAGCTCACCAAGATCTCTTTCTGGGACTGAAGCTTTCTTT.

The chain recombines TRBV6-5 with TRBJ1-1, with 9 bases identical to TRBD1. The CDR3 sequence is 15 residues long. J was trimmed by 5 bases and V by 2 bases; bases with no gene match: 6. Per germline, CDR1 MNHEY and CDR2 SVGAGI. CDR3 sequence reads: CASSYLYRGRTEAFF. CDR3 coding DNA: TGTGCCAGCAGTTACCTTTACAGGGGGCGAACTGAAGCTTTCTTT.

V is TRBV6-5 and J is TRBJ2-4, with D unclear. V was clipped by 4 bases and J by 5 bases, with 9 bases between them. The CDR3 totals 13 residues. CDR1 MNHEY and CDR2 SVGAGI come from the germline V gene. CDR3 nucleotide sequence: TGTGCCAGCAGTTTTCGCGGCGAAAACATTCAGTACTTC. This translates into CASSFRGENIQYF.

This clone was observed once. The chain combines TRBV7-2 with TRBJ2-3; D is undetermined. Per the germline V gene, CDR1 is SGHTA and CDR2 is FQGNSA. With 1 base removed from V and 2 bases from J, the gap between germline ends came to 4 bases. This CDR3 is 13 amino acids long. The CDR3 region is CASSLDSTDTQYF. CDR3 nucleotide sequence: TGTGCCAGCAGCTTAGACTCCACAGATACGCAGTATTTT.

This chain links TRBV5-1 with TRBJ2-2; 7 nucleotides align to TRBD2. This CDR3 comprises 15 residues. J lost 5 bases, V lost 0 bases, and 4 bases had no gene match. The germline CDR1 and CDR2 sequences are SGHRS and YFSETQ. The DNA for the CDR3 is TGCGCCAGCAGCTTGGGCCAGCGGGGTACCGGGGAGCTGTTTTTT. Protein: CASSLGQRGTGELFF.

J is TRBJ2-7 and V is TRBV28; TRBD1 is a possible D gene (6 bases). V shed 5 bases and J shed 4 bases, with 12 bases lying between them. Looked up from germline, CDR1 is MDHEN and CDR2 is SYDVKM. This CDR3 comprises 13 residues. CDR3 sequence reads: CASSGQSNYEQYF. The CDR3 nucleotides read TGTGCCAGCAGTGGACAGTCTAATTACGAGCAGTACTTC.

The CDR3 nucleotides are TGCGCCAGCAGCCCTAACTCAGGGTCGGGAGGCTACGAGCAGTACTTC. The encoded protein is CASSPNSGSGGYEQYF. The rearrangement joins TRBV5-1 to TRBJ2-7; TRBD2 agrees at 7 bases. This CDR3 has 16 amino acids. In germline, CDR1 is SGHRS, CDR2 YFSETQ. V trimming: 4 bases; J trimming: 3 bases; junction bases outside the gene matches: 13. Variable domain in full (rest from reference TRBV5-1 and TRBJ2-7): KAGVTQTPRYLIKTRGQQVTLSCSPISGHRSVSWYQQTPGQGLQFLFEYFSETQRNKGNFPGRFSGRQFSNSRSEMNVSTLELGDSALYLCASSPNSGSGGYEQYFGPGTRLTVT.

This chain joins TRBV6-5 and TRBJ2-2, with D possibly being TRBD2 (5 bases). Trimming removed 2 bases at V and 5 bases at J, with 9 bases between. The CDR3 loop spans 14 amino acids. Germline V gene sequence: CDR1 MNHEY, CDR2 SVGAGI. CDR3 sequence reads: CASSYGERTGELFF. CDR3 nucleotides: TGTGCCAGCAGTTACGGGGAGAGGACCGGGGAGCTGTTTTTT.

This clone was observed once. The rearrangement links TRBV27 to TRBJ1-5, with 9 bases identical to TRBD1. The CDR3 has 16 amino acids. Trimming removed 4 bases from V and 0 bases from J; junction bases left unmatched: 4. The V gene's germline CDR1 is MNHEY and CDR2 SMNVEV (reference sequence). CDR3 nucleotides: TGTGCCAGCAGTTGGACAGGGGAAAATAGCAATCAGCCCCAGCATTTT. This encodes CASSWTGENSNQPQHF.

The chain couples TRBV7-2 to TRBJ1-3; TRBD1 is a possible D gene (5 bases). The germline V and J ends were trimmed by 5 bases and 2 bases, with 19 bases remaining between them. CDR1 is SGHTA, CDR2 FQGNSA, per germline. This CDR3 has 17 amino acids. The CDR3 DNA sequence: TGTGCCAGCAGCCGAGTTGCGGACACCAGGACTGGAAACACCATATATTTT. It encodes CASSRVADTRTGNTIYF.

This clone was picked up one time. J is TRBJ2-3 and V is TRBV4-1, with D possibly being TRBD2 (6 bases). This CDR3 comprises 17 residues. V lost 1 base and J 3 bases, leaving 17 bases between the germline ends. CDR1 and CDR2 from the germline V gene are MGHRA and YSYEKL. In nucleotides, the CDR3 is TGCGCCAGCAGCCAAGTCTCGGGACTCCATCGGACAGATACGCAGTATTTT. Its protein is CASSQVSGLHRTDTQYF.

This clone was found once. The chain links TRBV11-2 to TRBJ2-7; either TRBD1 or TRBD2 may supply D (5 bases each). V lost 4 bases to trimming and J lost 0 bases, with 10 bases between them. This CDR3 comprises 14 residues. CDR1 and CDR2 from the germline V gene are SGHAT and FQNNGV. CDR3 amino acids: CASSWDRNSYEQYF. For the CDR3, the DNA is TGTGCCAGCAGCTGGGACCGGAACTCCTACGAGCAGTACTTC.

The J gene is TRBJ2-2, the V gene TRBV9; D might be TRBD1 (5 bases). Trimming took 3 bases from V and 1 from J, leaving 13 bases between them. CDR1 and CDR2 from the germline V gene are SGDLS and YYNGEE. CDR3 size: 16 residues. The CDR3 is CASSAGHQLNTGELFF. The CDR3, as DNA: TGTGCCAGCAGCGCCGGACACCAATTGAACACCGGGGAGCTGTTTTTT.

For the CDR3, the DNA is TGTGCCACACCGACAGCAACTAATGAAAAACTGTTTTTT. Residues: CATPTATNEKLFF. The rearrangement uses TRBV7-9 and TRBJ1-4; tentatively, D is TRBD1 (5 bases). With 10 bases removed from V and 0 bases from J, the gap between germline ends came to 9 bases. Germline V gene lookup returns CDR1 SEHNR and CDR2 FQNEAQ (reference sequence). The CDR3 sequence is 13 residues long.

This rearrangement joins TRBV1 to TRBJ2-7; the table's D call of TRBD2 was not tested on the DNA. TRBV1 counts as a pseudogene. This CDR3 is built from 15 residues. The CDR3 spells CTSSREVAGPYEQYF. DNA for the CDR3: TGCACCAGCAGCCGCGAGGTAGCGGGACCCTACGAGCAGTACTTC.

V gene TRBV14 combines with J gene TRBJ2-1; 12 positions match TRBD2. This CDR3 region has 14 residues. Looked up from germline, CDR1 is SGHDN and CDR2 is FVKESK. V lost 1 base, J lost 9 bases, and 1 base stayed unmatched. The CDR3 DNA is TGTGCCAGCAGCCAAGCGACTAGCGGGGGTGAGCAGTTCTTC. Translating it yields CASSQATSGGEQFF.

The CDR3 protein is CASSVGREGLNEQFF. In DNA form, the CDR3 reads TGTGCCAGCAGCGTAGGGCGGGAGGGCCTCAATGAGCAGTTCTTC. The chain carries TRBV9 and TRBJ2-1; 9 bases line up with TRBD2. V trimming: 0 bases; J trimming: 6 bases; junction bases outside the gene matches: 4. This CDR3 is 15 amino acids long. The germline V gene has CDR1 SGDLS and CDR2 YYNGEE.

The chain carries TRBV14 and TRBJ2-1; TRBD1 might be the D (6 bases). V lost 0 bases and J 4 bases, leaving 10 bases between the germline ends. Germline V CDR1 and CDR2: SGHDN, FVKESK. The CDR3 totals 15 residues. The CDR3 is CASSQEAGEYNEQFF. The CDR3 nucleotides are TGTGCCAGCAGCCAAGAGGCAGGGGAATACAATGAGCAGTTCTTC.

This clone was found a few times. The chain is built from TRBV19 and TRBJ2-7; 9 bases are shared with TRBD2. CDR1 and CDR2 from the germline V gene are LNHDA and SQIVND (reference sequence). The CDR3 length is 13 residues. The junction had 11 bases not matched to a gene; V was cut back by 10 bases and J by 7 bases. CDR3 region: CATARASGIEQYF. The CDR3 DNA sequence: TGTGCCACCGCAAGGGCTAGCGGGATTGAGCAGTACTTC.

The chain employs TRBV19 and TRBJ2-2; D possibly corresponds to TRBD2 (5 bases). Trimming removed 6 bases from V and 0 bases from J, with 17 bases in between. Germline CDR1 reads LNHDA; CDR2 reads SQIVND (reference sequence). The CDR3 runs to 17 residues. In DNA, the CDR3 is TGTGCCAGTAGCATCGGCCCGACGGGGACGAACACCGGGGAGCTGTTTTTT. Translation gives CASSIGPTGTNTGELFF. Full variable domain (rest looked up from reference TRBV19 and TRBJ2-2): DGGITQSPKYLFRKEGQNVTLSCEQNLNHDAMYWYRQDPGQGLRLIYYSQIVNDFQKGDIAEGYSVSREKKESFPLTVTSAQKNPTAFYLCASSIGPTGTNTGELFFGEGSRLTVL.

The chain uses TRBV7-9 and TRBJ1-2; no clear D. The CDR3 contains 13 residues. Trimming took off 3 bases at V and 4 bases at J, with 9 bases between the two ends. Germline V gene lookup returns CDR1 SEHNR and CDR2 FQNEAQ (reference sequence). CDR3 residues: CASSFITSYGYTF. The CDR3 DNA is TGTGCCAGCAGCTTTATCACGAGCTATGGCTACACCTTC.

The chain employs TRBV19 and TRBJ2-7; no reliable D call. Germline V gene lookup returns CDR1 LNHDA and CDR2 SQIVND (reference sequence). The CDR3 runs 11 residues. V lost 0 bases and J lost 9, with 6 bases in between. The CDR3 sequence: CASSIDRRQYF. In nucleotides, the CDR3 is TGTGCCAGTAGTATAGATCGAAGGCAGTACTTC.